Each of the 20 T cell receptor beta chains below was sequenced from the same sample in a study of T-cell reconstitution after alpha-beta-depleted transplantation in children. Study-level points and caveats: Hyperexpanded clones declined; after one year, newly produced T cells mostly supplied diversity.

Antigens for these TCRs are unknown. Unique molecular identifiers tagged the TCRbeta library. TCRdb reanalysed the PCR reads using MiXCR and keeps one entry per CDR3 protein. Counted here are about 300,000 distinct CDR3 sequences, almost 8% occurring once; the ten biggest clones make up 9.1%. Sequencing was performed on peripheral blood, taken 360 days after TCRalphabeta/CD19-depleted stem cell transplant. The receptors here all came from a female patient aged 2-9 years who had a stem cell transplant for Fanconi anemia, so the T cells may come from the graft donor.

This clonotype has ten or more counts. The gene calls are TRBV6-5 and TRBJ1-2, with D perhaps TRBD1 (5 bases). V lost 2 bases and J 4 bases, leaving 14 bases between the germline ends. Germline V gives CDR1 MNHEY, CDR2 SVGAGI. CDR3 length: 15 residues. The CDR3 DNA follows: TGTGCCAGCAGTTACAGGGGAAATGATCCCTATGGCTACACCTTC. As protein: CASSYRGNDPYGYTF.

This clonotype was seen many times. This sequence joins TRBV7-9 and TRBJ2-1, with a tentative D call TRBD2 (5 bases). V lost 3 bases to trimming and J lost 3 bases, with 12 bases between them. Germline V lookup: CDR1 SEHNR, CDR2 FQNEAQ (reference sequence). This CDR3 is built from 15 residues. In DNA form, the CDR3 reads TGTGCCAGCAGCTTCCCAACGGGGAGCTACAATGAGCAGTTCTTC. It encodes CASSFPTGSYNEQFF.

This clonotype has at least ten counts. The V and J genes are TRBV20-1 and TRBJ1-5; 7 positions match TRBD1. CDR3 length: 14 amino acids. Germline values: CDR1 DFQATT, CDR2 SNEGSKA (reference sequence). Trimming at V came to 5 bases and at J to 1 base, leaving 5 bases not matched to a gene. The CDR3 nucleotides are TGCAGTGCTCCACAGGGGAGAAGCAATCAGCCCCAGCATTTT. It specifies CSAPQGRSNQPQHF.

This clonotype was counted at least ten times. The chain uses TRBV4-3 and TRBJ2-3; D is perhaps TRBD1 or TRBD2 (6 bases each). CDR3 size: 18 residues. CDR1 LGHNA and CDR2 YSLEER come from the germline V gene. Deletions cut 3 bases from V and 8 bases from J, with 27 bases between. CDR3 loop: CASSHLAAGTGAPRTQYF. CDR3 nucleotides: TGCGCCAGCAGCCATCTTGCAGCCGGGACGGGGGCCCCTCGTACGCAGTATTTT.

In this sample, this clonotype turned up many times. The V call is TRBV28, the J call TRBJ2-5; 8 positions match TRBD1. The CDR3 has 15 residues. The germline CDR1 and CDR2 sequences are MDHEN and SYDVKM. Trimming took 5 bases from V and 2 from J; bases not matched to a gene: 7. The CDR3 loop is CASSRTGGQQETQYF. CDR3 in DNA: TGTGCCAGCAGTCGAACAGGGGGGCAGCAAGAGACCCAGTACTTC.

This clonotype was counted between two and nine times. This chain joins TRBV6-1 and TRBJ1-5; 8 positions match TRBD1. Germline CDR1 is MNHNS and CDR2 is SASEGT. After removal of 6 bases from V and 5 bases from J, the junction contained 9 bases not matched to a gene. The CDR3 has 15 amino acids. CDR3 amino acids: CASSRTGIRDQPQHF. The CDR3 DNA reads TGTGCCAGCAGCCGGACAGGGATTCGGGATCAGCCCCAGCATTTT.

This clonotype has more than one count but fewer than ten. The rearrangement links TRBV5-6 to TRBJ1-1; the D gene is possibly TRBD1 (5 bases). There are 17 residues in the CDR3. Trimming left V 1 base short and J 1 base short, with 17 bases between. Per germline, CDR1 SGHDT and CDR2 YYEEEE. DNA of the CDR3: TGTGCCAGCAGCTTGCTATACAGGATCGAATCGAACACTGAAGCTTTCTTT. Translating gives CASSLLYRIESNTEAFF.

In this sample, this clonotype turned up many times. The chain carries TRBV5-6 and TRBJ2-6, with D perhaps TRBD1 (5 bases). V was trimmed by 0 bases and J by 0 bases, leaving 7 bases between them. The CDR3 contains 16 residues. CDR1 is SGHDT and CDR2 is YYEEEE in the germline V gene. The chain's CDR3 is CASSLEGYSGANVLTF. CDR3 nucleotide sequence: TGTGCCAGCAGCTTGGAGGGGTACTCTGGGGCCAACGTCCTGACTTTC.

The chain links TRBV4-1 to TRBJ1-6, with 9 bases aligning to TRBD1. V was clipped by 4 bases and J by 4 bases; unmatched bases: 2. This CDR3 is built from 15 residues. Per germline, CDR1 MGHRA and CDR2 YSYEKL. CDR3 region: CASSLDRGYNSPLHF. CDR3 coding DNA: TGCGCCAGCAGCCTGGACAGGGGATATAATTCACCCCTCCACTTT.

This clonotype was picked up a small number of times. The CDR3 sequence is CASSEVSGQVNEKLFF. Here the CDR3 DNA reads TGTGCCAGCAGTGAAGTCTCGGGACAGGTGAATGAAAAACTGTTTTTT. The chain has TRBV28 and TRBJ1-4; 8 bases match TRBD1. Per germline, CDR1 MDHEN and CDR2 SYDVKM. The CDR3 is made up of 16 amino acids. V shed 5 bases and J 5 bases; nucleotides not matched to a gene: 10. Drawing the rest from reference TRBV28 and TRBJ1-4, the complete variable domain is DVKVTQSSRYLVKRTGEKVFLECVQDMDHENMFWYRQDPGLGLRLIYFSYDVKMKEKGDIPEGYSVSREKKERFSLILESASTNQTSMYLCASSEVSGQVNEKLFFGSGTQLSVL.

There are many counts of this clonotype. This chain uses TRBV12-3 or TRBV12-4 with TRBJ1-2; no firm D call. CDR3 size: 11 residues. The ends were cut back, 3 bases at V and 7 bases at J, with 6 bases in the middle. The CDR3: CASSLSVGYTF. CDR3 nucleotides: TGTGCCAGCAGTTTGTCGGTTGGCTACACCTTC.

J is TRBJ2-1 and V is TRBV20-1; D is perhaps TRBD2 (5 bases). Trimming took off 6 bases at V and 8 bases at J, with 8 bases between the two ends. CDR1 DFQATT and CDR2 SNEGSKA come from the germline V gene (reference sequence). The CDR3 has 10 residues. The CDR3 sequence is CSAGSYEQFF. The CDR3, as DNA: TGCAGTGCGGGGAGTTATGAGCAGTTCTTC.

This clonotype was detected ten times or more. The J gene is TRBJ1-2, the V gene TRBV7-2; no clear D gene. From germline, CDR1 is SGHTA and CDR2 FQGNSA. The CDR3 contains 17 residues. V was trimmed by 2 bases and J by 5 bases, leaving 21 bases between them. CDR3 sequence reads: CASSLMEGGSWVYGYTF. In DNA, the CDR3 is TGTGCCAGCAGCTTAATGGAGGGTGGAAGCTGGGTTTATGGCTACACCTTC.

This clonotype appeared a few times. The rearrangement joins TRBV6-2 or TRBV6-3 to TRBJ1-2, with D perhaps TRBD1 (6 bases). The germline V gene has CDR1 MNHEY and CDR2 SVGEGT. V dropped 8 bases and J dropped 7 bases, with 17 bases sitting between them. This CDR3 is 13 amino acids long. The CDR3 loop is CASGQDRYVGYTF. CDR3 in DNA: TGTGCCAGCGGTCAGGACAGATATGTTGGCTACACCTTC.

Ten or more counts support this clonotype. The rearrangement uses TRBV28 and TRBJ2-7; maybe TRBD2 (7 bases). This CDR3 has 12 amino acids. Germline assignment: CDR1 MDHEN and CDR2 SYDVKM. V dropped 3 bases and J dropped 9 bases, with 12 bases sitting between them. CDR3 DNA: TGTGCCAGCAGTTTTAGGGGGGGGCCGCAGTACGTC. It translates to CASSFRGGPQYV.

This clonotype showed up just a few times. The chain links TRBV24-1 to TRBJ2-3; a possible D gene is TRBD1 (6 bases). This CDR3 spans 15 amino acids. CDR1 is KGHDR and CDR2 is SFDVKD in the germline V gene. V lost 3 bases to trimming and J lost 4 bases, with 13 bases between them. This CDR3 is CATSDRQASSDTQYF. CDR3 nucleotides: TGTGCCACCAGTGATCGACAGGCCTCCTCAGATACGCAGTATTTT.

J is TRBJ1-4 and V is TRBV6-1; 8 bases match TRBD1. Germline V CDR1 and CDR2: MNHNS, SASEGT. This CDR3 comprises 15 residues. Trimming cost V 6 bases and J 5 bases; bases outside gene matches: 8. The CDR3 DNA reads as TGTGCCAGCAGGAGCTCAGGACAGGGAAATGAAAAACTGTTTTTT. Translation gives CASRSSGQGNEKLFF.

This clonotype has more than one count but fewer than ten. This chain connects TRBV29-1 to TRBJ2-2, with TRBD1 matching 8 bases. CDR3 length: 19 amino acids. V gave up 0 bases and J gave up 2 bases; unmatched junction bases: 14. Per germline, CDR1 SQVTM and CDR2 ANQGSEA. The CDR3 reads CSVEDRQGPSRTNTGELFF. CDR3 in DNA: TGCAGCGTTGAAGATAGACAGGGGCCATCACGAACTAACACCGGGGAGCTGTTTTTT.

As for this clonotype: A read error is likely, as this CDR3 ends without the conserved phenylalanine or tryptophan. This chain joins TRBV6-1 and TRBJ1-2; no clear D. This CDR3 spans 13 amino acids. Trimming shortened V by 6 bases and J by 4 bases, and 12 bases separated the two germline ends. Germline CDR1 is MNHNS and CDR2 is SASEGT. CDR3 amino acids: CASSRQTSYGYTC. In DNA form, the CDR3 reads TGTGCCAGCAGCCGGCAGACCTCCTATGGCTACACCTGC.

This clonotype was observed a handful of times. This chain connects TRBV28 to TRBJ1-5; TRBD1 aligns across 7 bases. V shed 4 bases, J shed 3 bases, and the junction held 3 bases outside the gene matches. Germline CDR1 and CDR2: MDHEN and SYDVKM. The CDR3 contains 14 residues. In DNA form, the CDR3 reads TGTGCCAGCAGTTGGGACAGTATCAATCAGCCCCAGCATTTT. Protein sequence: CASSWDSINQPQHF.